This T cell receptor beta chain was sequenced for a study of post-analysis software for immune sequencing data. The study's findings and limits: The normalized Chao1 diversity of multiple sclerosis patients was significantly lower than that of controls. About 5 TRBV segments were more frequent in patients than controls; TRBV5-6, TRBV5-1 and TRBV20-1 belonged to this group.

The CDR3 extends over 18 amino acids. Germline V lookup: CDR1 MNHEY, CDR2 SVGEGT. This clonotype was counted a few times. Its antigen is unknown. At one end, the junction sequence differs from germline, possibly due to a read error. The TCR beta cDNA libraries carried unique molecular identifiers. A single record per CDR3 protein comes from TCRdb applying MiXCR to the PCR reads. The data hold over 300,000 distinct CDR3 sequences, with roughly 35% observed a single time. Sequencing was done on a sample of blood. The origin of this receptor is a girl aged 5 to 17 with multiple sclerosis. V usage is TRBV6-2 or TRBV6-3 and J usage is TRBJ1-5; the match to TRBD1 covers 8 bases. CDR3 in DNA: TGTGCCAGCAGTTACGAGGCAGGGGGCAGGTCAAGCAATCGGCCCCAGCATTTT. Translated, it gives CASSYEAGGRSSNRPQHF.